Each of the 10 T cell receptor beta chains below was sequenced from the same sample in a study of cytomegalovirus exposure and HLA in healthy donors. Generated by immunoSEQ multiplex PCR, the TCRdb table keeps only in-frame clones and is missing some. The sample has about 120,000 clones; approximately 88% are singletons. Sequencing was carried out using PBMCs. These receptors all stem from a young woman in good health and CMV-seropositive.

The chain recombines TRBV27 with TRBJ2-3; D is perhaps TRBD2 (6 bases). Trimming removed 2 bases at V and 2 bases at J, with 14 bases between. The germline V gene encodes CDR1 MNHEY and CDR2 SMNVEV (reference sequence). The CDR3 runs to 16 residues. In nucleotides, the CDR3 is TGTGCCAGCAGTTTAAAACTAGCCGGCCTCACAGATACGCAGTATTTT. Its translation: CASSLKLAGLTDTQYF.

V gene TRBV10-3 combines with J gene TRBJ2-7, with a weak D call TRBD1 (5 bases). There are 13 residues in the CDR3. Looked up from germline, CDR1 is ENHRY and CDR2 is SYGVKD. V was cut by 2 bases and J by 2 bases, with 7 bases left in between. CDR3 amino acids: CAISEDRTYEQYF. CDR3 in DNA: TGTGCCATCAGTGAGGACAGAACCTACGAGCAGTACTTC.

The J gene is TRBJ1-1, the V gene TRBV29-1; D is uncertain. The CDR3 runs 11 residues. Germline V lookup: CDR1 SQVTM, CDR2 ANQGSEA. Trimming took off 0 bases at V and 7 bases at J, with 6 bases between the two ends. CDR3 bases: TGCAGCGTTGAAGATCCCGGTGAAGCTTTCTTT. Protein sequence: CSVEDPGEAFF.

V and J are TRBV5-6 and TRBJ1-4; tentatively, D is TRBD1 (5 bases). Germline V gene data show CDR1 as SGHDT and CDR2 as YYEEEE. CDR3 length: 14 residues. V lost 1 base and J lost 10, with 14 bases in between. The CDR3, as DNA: TGTGCCAGCAGCTTGTCGGACATTCAGGGAAAACTGTTTTTT. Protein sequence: CASSLSDIQGKLFF.

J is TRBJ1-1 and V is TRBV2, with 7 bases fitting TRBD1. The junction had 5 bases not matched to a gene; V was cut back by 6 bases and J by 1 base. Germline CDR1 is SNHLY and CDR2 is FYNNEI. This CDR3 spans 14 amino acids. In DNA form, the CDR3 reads TGTGCCAGCAGGGATTCAGGGGGGAACACTGAAGCTTTCTTT. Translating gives CASRDSGGNTEAFF.

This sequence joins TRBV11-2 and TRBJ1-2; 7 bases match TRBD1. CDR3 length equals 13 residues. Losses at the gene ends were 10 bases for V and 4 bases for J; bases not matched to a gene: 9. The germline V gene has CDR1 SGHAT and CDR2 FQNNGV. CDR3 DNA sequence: TGTGCCACCCAGACAGGGTCCGTCTATGGCTACACCTTC. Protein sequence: CATQTGSVYGYTF.

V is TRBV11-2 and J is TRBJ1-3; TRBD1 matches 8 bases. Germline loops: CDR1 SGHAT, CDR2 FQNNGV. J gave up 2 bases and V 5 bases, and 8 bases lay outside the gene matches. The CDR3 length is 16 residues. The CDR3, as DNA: TGTGCCAGCAGCCTAGGACAGGGAGTCACTGGAAACACCATATATTTT. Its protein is CASSLGQGVTGNTIYF.

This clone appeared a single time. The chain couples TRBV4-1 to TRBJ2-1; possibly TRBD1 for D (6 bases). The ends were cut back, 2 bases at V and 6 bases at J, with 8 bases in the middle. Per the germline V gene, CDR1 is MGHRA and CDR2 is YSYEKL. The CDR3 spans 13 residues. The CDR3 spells CASSQLRGNEQFF. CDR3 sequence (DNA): TGCGCCAGCAGCCAACTCAGGGGCAATGAGCAGTTCTTC.

For the CDR3, the DNA is TGCGCCAGCAGCCAAGATGGGGTGACTAGCGGGGGCATTCGACAGTACTTC. Protein: CASSQDGVTSGGIRQYF. This sequence joins TRBV4-1 and TRBJ2-7; 12 bases map to TRBD2. The V segment lost 0 bases and the J segment 10 bases; nucleotides outside the gene matches: 13. Germline V lookup: CDR1 MGHRA, CDR2 YSYEKL. The CDR3 runs 17 residues.

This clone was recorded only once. The CDR3 loop is CASTTGAFMNTEAFF. The CDR3 DNA reads TGTGCCAGCACCACAGGAGCCTTCATGAACACTGAAGCTTTCTTT. The J gene is TRBJ1-1, the V gene TRBV19, with a weak D call TRBD1 (5 bases). V was trimmed by 9 bases and J by 0 bases, leaving 17 bases between them. There are 15 residues in the CDR3. Germline-derived CDR1 and CDR2 are LNHDA and SQIVND (reference sequence).